The subject of this entry is one T cell receptor beta chain. These data belong to a study of shared clonotypes between healthy human individuals. Looking at the study overall: Per donor, CD8 memory used one plate, CD8 naive used two, CD4 memory used three and CD4 naive used three.

The data were produced by immunoSEQ multiplex PCR, yet TCRdb's version contains in-frame clones alone and is incomplete. The table shows some 700,000 clones, with roughly 87% occurring only once. Germline CDR1 SGHAT, CDR2 FQDESV (reference sequence). The CDR3 sequence is 11 residues long. Trimming pared 5 bases from V and 7 bases from J, leaving 9 bases between. Sequences were obtained from memory CD8+ T cells from PBMCs. Subset specified: CD45RO+ cells pooled with CCR7-negative TemRA cells. The receptor comes from a man between 18 and 29 years old in good health. Some clones in this sample may be carry-over from other donors' samples. The chain couples TRBV11-1 to TRBJ2-7, with a possible D match to TRBD2 (5 bases). The CDR3 loop is CASSQRGEQYF. The DNA of the CDR3 is TGTGCCAGCAGCCAACGGGGAGAGCAGTACTTC.